This T cell receptor (beta chain) was identified during a study of blood T cell repertoires in COVID-19. Across the study: Samples representing acute and convalescent COVID-19 were sourced from the United States, Italy and Spain.

Data came from immunoSEQ multiplex PCR; TCRdb stores just in-frame clones and leaves some out. The table lists over 75,000 clones, roughly 84% of them singletons, with around 29% in the top ten. The CDR3 contains 18 residues. Per the germline V gene, CDR1 is MRHNA and CDR2 is SNTAGT. Unmatched junction bases numbered 16, after V lost 4 bases and J lost 4 bases. The clonotype comes from a woman older than 75 with active or convalescent COVID-19. Sequences were obtained from peripheral blood. J is TRBJ2-1 and V is TRBV6-4; 7 positions match TRBD2. Here the CDR3 reads CASSVTAFGGGVYNEQFF. Here the CDR3 DNA reads TGTGCCAGCAGTGTCACCGCTTTTGGCGGGGGAGTTTACAATGAGCAGTTCTTC.